This T cell receptor (beta chain) was captured by sequencing in a study of T-cell reconstitution after alpha-beta-depleted transplantation in children. For TCRbeta, the library was prepared with unique molecular identifiers. TCRdb re-derived calls from the PCR reads in MiXCR, one entry per CDR3 protein. The repertoire holds about 130,000 distinct CDR3 sequences, with about 9.5% as singletons. Trimming removed 0 bases at V and 9 bases at J, with 15 bases between. The germline V gene encodes CDR1 LGHDT and CDR2 YNNKEL (reference sequence). The CDR3 has 15 residues. The origin of this receptor is a girl less than two years old who had a stem cell transplant for combined immunodeficiency, so the T cells may come from the graft donor. This sample comprised PBMCs, mostly from graft donor cells, obtained 180 days after TCRalphabeta/CD19-depleted stem cell transplant. The chain combines TRBV3-1 with TRBJ2-1; D unclear. CDR3 loop: CASSQDSGPLSEQFF. DNA for the CDR3: TGTGCCAGCAGCCAAGATTCCGGACCACTGAGTGAGCAGTTCTTC.